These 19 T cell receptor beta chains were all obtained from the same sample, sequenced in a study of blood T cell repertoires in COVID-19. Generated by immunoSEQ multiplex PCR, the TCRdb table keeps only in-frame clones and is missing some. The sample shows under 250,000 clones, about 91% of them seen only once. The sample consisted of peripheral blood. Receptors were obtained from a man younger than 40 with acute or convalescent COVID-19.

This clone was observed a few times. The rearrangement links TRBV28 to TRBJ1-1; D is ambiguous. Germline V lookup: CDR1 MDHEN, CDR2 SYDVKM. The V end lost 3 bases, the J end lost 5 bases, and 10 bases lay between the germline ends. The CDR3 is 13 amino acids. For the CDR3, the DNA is TGTGCCAGCAGTTTTAGGAGTTGGACTGAAGCTTTCTTT. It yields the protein CASSFRSWTEAFF.

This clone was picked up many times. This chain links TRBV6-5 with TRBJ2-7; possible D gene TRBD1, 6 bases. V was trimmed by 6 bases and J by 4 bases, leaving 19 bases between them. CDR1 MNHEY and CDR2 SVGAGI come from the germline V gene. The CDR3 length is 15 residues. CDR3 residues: CASSDTGWTEYEQYF. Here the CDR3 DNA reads TGTGCCAGCAGCGATACCGGGTGGACAGAATACGAGCAGTACTTC.

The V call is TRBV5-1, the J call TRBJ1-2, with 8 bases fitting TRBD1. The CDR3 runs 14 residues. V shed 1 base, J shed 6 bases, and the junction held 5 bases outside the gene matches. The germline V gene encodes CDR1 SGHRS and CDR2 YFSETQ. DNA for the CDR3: TGCGCCAGCAGCTTGCCAGGGGGCTTTGATGGCTACACCTTC. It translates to CASSLPGGFDGYTF. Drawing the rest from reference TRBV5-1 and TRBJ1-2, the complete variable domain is KAGVTQTPRYLIKTRGQQVTLSCSPISGHRSVSWYQQTPGQGLQFLFEYFSETQRNKGNFPGRFSGRQFSNSRSEMNVSTLELGDSALYLCASSLPGGFDGYTFGSGTRLTVV.

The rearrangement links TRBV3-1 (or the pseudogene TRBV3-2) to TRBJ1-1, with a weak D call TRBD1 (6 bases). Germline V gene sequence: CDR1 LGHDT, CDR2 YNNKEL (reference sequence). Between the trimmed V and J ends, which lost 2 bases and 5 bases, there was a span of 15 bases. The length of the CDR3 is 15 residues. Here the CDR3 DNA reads TGTGCCAGCAGCCAAAGAGCGGGGGCGAGGACTGAAGCTTTCTTT. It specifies CASSQRAGARTEAFF.

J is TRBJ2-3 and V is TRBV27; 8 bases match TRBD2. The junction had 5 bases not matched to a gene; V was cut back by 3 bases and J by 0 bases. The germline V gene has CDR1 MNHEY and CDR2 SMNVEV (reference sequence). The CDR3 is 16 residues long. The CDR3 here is CASSLGSGVSTDTQYF. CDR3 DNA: TGTGCCAGCAGTTTGGGTAGCGGGGTTAGCACAGATACGCAGTATTTT.

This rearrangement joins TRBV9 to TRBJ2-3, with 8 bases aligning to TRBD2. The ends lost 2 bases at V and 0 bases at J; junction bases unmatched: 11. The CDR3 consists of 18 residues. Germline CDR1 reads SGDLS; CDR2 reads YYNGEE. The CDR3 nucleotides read TGTGCCAGCAGCGTCCGGCCGAGCGGGGGCCTTAGCACAGATACGCAGTATTTT. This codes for CASSVRPSGGLSTDTQYF.

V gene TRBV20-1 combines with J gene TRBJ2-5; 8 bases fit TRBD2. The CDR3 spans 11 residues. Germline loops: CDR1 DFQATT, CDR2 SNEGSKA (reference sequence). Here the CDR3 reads CSGLAGETQYF. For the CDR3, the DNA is TGCAGCGGACTAGCTGGTGAGACCCAGTACTTC.

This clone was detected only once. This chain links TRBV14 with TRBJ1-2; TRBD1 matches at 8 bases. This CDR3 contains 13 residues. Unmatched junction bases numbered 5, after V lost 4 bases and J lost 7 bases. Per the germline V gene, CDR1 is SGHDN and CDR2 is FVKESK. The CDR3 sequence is CASSPTGVRGYTF. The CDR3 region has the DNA TGTGCCAGCAGCCCGACAGGGGTGCGTGGCTACACCTTC.

The CDR3 DNA is TGCAGTGCTAGCCTAATCTATGGCTACACCTTC. Residues: CSASLIYGYTF. The genes are TRBV20-1 and TRBJ1-2; D unclear. This CDR3 has 11 amino acids. V was shortened by 3 bases and J by 4 bases, with 6 bases between the two germline ends. Germline assignment: CDR1 DFQATT and CDR2 SNEGSKA (reference sequence).

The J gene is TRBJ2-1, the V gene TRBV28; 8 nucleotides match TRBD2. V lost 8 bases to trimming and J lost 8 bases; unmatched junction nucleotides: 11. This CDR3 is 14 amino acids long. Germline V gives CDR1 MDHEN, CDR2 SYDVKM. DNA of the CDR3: TGTGCCAGCCTCGGGAGGGGTATGGGCTATGAGCAGTTCTTC. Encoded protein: CASLGRGMGYEQFF.

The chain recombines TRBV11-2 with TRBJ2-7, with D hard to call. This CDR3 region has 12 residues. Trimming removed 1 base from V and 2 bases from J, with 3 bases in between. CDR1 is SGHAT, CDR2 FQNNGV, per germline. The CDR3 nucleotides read TGTGCCAGCAGCTTAGCAGCCTACGAGCAGTACTTC. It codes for CASSLAAYEQYF.

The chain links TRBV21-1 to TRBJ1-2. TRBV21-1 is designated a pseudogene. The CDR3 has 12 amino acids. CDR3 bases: TGTGCCCCCCCGAGGGTCCCAGATGGCTACACCTTC. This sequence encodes CAPPRVPDGYTF.

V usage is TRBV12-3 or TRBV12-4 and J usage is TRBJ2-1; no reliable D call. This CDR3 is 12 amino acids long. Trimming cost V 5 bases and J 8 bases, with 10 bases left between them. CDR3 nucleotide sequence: TGTGCCAGCAGTGACAAGGTGTATGAGCAGTTCTTC. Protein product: CASSDKVYEQFF.

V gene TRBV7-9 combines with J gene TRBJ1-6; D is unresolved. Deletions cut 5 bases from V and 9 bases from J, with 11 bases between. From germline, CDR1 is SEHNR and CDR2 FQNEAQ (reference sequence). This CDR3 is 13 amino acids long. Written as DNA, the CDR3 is TGTGCCAGCAGCCCCAGCGCGGGTTCACCCCTCCACTTT. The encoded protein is CASSPSAGSPLHF.

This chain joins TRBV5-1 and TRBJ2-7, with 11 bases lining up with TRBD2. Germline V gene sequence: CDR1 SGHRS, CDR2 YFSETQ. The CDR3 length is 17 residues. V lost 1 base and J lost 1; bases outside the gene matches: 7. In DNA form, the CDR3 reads TGCGCCAGCAGCTTGATGGGACTAGCGGAACTTTCCTACGAGCAGTACTTC. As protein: CASSLMGLAELSYEQYF.

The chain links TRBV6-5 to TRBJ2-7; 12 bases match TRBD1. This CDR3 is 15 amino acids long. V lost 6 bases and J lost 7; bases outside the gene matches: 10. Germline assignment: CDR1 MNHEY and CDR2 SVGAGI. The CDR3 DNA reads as TGTGCCAGCAGCAGACCGGGACAGGGGGCGGAAGAGCAGTACTTC. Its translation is CASSRPGQGAEEQYF.

The CDR3 reads CASSPGMGADSYEQYF. CDR3 sequence (DNA): TGCGCCAGCAGCCCCGGTATGGGAGCCGACTCCTACGAGCAGTACTTC. This sequence joins TRBV5-1 and TRBJ2-7; TRBD2 is a possible D gene (5 bases). The length of the CDR3 is 16 residues. With 4 bases removed from V and 0 bases from J, the gap between germline ends came to 17 bases. Germline CDR1 SGHRS, CDR2 YFSETQ.

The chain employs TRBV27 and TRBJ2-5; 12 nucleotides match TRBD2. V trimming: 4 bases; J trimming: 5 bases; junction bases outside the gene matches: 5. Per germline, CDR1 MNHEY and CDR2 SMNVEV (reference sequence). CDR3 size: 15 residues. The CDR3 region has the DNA TGTGCCAGCAGTTCCATCGGGACTAGCGGGGAGACCCAGTACTTC. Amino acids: CASSSIGTSGETQYF.

The CDR3 spells CASWGTHQQTQYF. In nucleotides, the CDR3 is TGCGCCAGCTGGGGGACACACCAGCAGACCCAGTACTTC. V and J are TRBV5-1 and TRBJ2-5; TRBD1 is a possible D gene (6 bases). V lost 7 bases and J 6 bases, leaving 16 bases between the germline ends. This CDR3 comprises 13 residues. CDR1 and CDR2 from the germline V gene are SGHRS and YFSETQ.